This TCR beta chain was found in a study of T cell responses to AZD1222 COVID-19 vaccine. Turning to the study itself: Second-dose schedules of about 4 or about 12 weeks were combined. General observations from the study: Sampling captured repertoires only after the peak T cell response. Spike-specific TCR breadth and depth went up after people got two AZD1222 doses.

CDR3 length: 17 residues. V lost 3 bases to trimming and J lost 3 bases; unmatched junction nucleotides: 11. As to this clone: What it binds is not known.

TCRdb keeps only in-frame clones here, not all; method: immunoSEQ multiplex PCR. The sample records about 160,000 clones, 91% being singletons. The J gene is TRBJ2-7, the V gene TRBV23-1; 10 nucleotides line up with TRBD2. TRBV23-1 is reported as an ORF; its role is uncertain. The material sequenced was peripheral blood, taken on day 0 of AZD1222 vaccination. The receptor's source is an adult in good health. The CDR3 DNA is TGCGCCAGCAGTCACCCCGGATGCCTAGCGGGAGTCTACGAGCAGTACTTC. It specifies CASSHPGCLAGVYEQYF.